Sequencing of this T cell receptor beta chain was carried out in a study of CD8 T cells in Susac syndrome. cDNA came from about 0.46 to 1 ug RNA primed by random hexamers. Using its own MiXCR run on the immunoSEQ multiplex PCR reads, TCRdb lists one record per CDR3 protein. The profile covers about 150,000 distinct CDR3 sequences, with nearly 97% appearing a single time and 0.14% to 0.15% taken by the ten largest. Germline-derived CDR1 and CDR2 are LGHDT and YNNKEL (reference sequence). The CDR3 totals 13 residues. V shed 3 bases and J shed 1 base, with 6 bases lying between them. The chain recombines TRBV3-1 with TRBJ2-5, with D unclear. This TCR derives from a human donor with multiple sclerosis. Specimen: CD8+ T cells from PBMCs. As DNA, the CDR3 is TGTGCCAGCAGCCATTCAGTCCAAGAGACCCAGTACTTC. It encodes CASSHSVQETQYF.